This T cell receptor beta chain was profiled in a study of blood T cells in healthy people across ages. This CDR3 spans 16 amino acids. V lost 0 bases to trimming and J lost 2 bases, with 12 bases between them. Germline CDR1 and CDR2: SGHDN and FVKESK. A second PCR of about 6 to 12 cycles used a sample-barcoded 5' primer and a J-beta primer mix. All cDNA molecules were each tagged by a template-switch adaptor with 12 random nucleotides. Every sample gave at least 2.5 million paired-end reads containing CDR3. Using its own MiXCR run on the 5' RACE reads, TCRdb lists one record per CDR3 protein. The sample has fewer than 2 million distinct CDR3 sequences, roughly two fifths seen once; the top ten hold about 21%.

The sequenced sample consisted of blood. The receptor was derived from a human donor in good health. V and J are TRBV14 and TRBJ2-3, with D unresolved. CDR3 protein: CASSQDQAPPTDTQYF. For the CDR3, the DNA is TGTGCCAGCAGCCAAGATCAGGCGCCTCCCACAGATACGCAGTATTTT.